The present entry profiles one T cell receptor (beta chain) with its context. These data are taken from a study of shared clonotypes between healthy human individuals. The CDR3 spans 11 residues. Germline CDR1 is MDHEN and CDR2 is SYDVKM. Trimming stripped 5 bases from V and 8 bases from J, with 6 bases between. TCRdb keeps only in-frame clones here, not all; method: immunoSEQ multiplex PCR. The table includes roughly 2.4 million clones, approximately 94% detected once. The material sequenced was naive CD4+ T cells sorted from blood. Subset denoted: CD45RA+ positively selected. The origin of this receptor is a man younger than 35 in good health. The chain couples TRBV28 to TRBJ1-4; a weak D match, TRBD1 (5 bases). The CDR3 DNA reads as TGTGCCAGCAGTAGACAGGAAAAACTGTTTTTT. Amino acid sequence: CASSRQEKLFF.